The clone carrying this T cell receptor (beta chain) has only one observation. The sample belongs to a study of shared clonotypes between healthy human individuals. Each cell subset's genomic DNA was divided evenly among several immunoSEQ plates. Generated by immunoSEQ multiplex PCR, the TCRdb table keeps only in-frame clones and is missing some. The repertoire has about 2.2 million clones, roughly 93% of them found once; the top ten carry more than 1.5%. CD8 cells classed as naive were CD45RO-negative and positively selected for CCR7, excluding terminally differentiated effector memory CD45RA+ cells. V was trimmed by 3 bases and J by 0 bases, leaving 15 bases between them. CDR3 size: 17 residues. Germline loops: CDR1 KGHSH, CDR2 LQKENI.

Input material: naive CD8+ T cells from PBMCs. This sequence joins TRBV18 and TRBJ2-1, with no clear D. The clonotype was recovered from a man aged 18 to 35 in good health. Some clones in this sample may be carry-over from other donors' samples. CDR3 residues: CASSPGYLTGSYNEQFF. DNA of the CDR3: TGTGCCAGCTCACCCGGCTACCTGACTGGCTCCTACAATGAGCAGTTCTTC.